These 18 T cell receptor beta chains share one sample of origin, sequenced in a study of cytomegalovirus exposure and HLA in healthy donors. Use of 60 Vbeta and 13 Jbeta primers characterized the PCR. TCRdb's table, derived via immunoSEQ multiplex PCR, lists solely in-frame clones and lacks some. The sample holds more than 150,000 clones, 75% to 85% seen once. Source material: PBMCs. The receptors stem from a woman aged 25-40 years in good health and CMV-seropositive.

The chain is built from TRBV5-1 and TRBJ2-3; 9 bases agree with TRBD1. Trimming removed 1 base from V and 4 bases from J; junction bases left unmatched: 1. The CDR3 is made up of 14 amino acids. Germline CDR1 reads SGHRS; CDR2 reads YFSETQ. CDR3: CASSLTGGADTQYF. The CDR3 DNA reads TGCGCCAGCAGCTTGACAGGGGGCGCAGATACGCAGTATTTT.

The CDR3 loop reads CASSLSGLATDTQYF. The DNA for the CDR3 is TGTGCCAGCAGCCTGTCGGGACTAGCGACAGATACGCAGTATTTT. The rearrangement uses TRBV4-2 and TRBJ2-3; 10 bases align to TRBD2. Germline lookup yields CDR1 LGHNA and CDR2 YNFKEQ. J was trimmed by 3 bases and V by 4 bases; bases with no gene match: 4. The CDR3 has 15 residues.

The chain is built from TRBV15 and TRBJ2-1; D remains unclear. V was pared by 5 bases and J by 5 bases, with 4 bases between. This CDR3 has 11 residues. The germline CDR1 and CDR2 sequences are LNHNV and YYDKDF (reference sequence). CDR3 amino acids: CATSRDNEQFF. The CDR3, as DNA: TGTGCCACCAGCCGGGACAATGAGCAGTTCTTC.

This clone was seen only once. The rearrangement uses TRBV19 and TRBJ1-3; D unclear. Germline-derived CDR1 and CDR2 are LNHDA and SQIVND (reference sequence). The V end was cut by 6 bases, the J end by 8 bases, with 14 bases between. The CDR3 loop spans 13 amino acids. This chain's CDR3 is CASSLGPEDTIYF. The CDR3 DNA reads TGTGCCAGTAGCCTCGGCCCGGAGGACACCATATATTTT.

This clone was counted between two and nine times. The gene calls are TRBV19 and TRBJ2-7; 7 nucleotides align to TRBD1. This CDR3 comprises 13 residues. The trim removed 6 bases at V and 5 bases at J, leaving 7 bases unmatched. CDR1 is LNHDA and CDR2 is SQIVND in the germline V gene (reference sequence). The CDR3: CASSPRQGNEQYF. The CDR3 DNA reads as TGTGCCAGTAGCCCGAGACAGGGAAACGAGCAGTACTTC.

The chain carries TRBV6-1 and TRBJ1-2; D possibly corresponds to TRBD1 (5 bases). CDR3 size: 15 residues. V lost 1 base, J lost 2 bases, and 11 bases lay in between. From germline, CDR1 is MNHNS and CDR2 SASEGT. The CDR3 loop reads CASSEEGLPNYGYTF. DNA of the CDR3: TGTGCCAGCAGTGAAGAGGGACTGCCCAACTATGGCTACACCTTC.

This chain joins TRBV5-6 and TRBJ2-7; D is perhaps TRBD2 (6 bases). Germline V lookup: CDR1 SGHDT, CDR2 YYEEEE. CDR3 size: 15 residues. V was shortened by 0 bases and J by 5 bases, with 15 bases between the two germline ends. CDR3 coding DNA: TGTGCCAGCAGCTTGGCGAGCCTAGCGATAAACGAGCAGTACTTC. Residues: CASSLASLAINEQYF.

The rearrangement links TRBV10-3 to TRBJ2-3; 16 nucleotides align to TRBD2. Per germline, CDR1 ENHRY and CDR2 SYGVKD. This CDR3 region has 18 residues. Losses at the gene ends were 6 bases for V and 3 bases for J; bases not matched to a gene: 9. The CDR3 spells CAIRPGLAGGPVTDTQYF. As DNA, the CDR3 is TGTGCCATCAGGCCGGGACTAGCGGGGGGGCCGGTGACAGATACGCAGTATTTT.

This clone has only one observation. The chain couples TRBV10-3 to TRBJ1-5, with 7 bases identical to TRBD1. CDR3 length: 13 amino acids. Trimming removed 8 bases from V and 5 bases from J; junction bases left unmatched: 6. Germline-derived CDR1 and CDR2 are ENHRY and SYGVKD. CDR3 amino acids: CAIQGGLDQPQHF. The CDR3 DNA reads TGTGCCATCCAGGGGGGCTTAGATCAGCCCCAGCATTTT.

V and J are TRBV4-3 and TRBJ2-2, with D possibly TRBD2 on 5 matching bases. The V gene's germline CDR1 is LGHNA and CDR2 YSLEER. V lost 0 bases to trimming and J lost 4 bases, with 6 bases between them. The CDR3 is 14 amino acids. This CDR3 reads CASSQEGATGELFF. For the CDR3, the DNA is TGCGCCAGCAGCCAAGAGGGAGCCACCGGGGAGCTGTTTTTT.

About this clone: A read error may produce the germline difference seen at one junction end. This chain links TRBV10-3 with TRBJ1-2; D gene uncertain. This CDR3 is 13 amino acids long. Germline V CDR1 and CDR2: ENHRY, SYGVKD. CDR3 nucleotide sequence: TGTGCCATCAGTGAATTTAGTAACGATGGCTACACCTTC. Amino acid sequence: CAISEFSNDGYTF.

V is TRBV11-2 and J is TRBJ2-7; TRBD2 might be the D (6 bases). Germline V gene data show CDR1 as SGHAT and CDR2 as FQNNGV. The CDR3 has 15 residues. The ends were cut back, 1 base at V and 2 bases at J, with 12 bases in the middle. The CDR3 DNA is TGTGCCAGCAGCTTAGTGCGGGGAAGGGCCTACGAGCAGTACTTC. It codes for CASSLVRGRAYEQYF. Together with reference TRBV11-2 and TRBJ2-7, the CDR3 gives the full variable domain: EAGVAQSPRYKIIEKRQSVAFWCNPISGHATLYWYQQILGQGPKLLIQFQNNGVVDDSQLPKDRFSAERLKGVDSTLKIQPAKLEDSAVYLCASSLVRGRAYEQYFGPGTRLTVT.

The CDR3 sequence is CASRMTGATDTQYF. The CDR3 DNA reads TGTGCCAGCAGGATGACAGGGGCCACAGATACGCAGTATTTT. The rearrangement uses TRBV28 and TRBJ2-3; 8 bases are shared with TRBD1. CDR3 length: 14 amino acids. V was clipped by 6 bases and J by 2 bases; unmatched bases: 4. Germline V gene lookup returns CDR1 MDHEN and CDR2 SYDVKM.

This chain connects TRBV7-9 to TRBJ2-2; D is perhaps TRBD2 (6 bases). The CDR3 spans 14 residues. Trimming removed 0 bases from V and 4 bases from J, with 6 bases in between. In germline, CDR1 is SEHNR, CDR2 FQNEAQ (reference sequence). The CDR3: CASSLARGTGELFF. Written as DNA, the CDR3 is TGTGCCAGCAGCTTAGCGCGGGGCACCGGGGAGCTGTTTTTT.

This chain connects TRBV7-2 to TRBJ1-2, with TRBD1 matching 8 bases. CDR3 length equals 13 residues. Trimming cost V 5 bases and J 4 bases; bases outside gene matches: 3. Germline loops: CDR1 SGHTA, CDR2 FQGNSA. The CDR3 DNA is TGTGCCAGCAGCCCCGGACAGGGCTATGGCTACACCTTC. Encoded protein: CASSPGQGYGYTF. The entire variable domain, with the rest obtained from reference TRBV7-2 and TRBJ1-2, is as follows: GAGVSQSPSNKVTEKGKDVELRCDPISGHTALYWYRQSLGQGLEFLIYFQGNSAPDKSGLPSDRFSAERTGGSVSTLTIQRTQQEDSAVYLCASSPGQGYGYTFGSGTRLTVV.

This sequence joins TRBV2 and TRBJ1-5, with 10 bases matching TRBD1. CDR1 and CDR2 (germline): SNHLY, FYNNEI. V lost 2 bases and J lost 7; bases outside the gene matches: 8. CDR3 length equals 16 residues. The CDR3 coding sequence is TGTGCCAGCAGTGAAACCCGGACAGGGGGGAAGCAGCCCCAGCATTTT. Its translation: CASSETRTGGKQPQHF.

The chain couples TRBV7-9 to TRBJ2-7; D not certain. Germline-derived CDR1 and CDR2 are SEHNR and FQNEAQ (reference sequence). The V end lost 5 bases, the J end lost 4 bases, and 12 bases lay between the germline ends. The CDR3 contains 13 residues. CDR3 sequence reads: CASSITSTYEQYF. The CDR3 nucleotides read TGTGCCAGCAGCATCACCTCAACATACGAGCAGTACTTC.

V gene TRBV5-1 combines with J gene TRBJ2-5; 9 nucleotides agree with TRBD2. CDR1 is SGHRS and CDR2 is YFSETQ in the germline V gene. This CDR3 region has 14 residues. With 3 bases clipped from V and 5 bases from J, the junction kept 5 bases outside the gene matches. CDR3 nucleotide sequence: TGCGCCAGCAGCTGGGGACTAGCTGGTGAGACCCAGTACTTC. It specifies CASSWGLAGETQYF. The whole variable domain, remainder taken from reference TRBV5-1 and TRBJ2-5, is KAGVTQTPRYLIKTRGQQVTLSCSPISGHRSVSWYQQTPGQGLQFLFEYFSETQRNKGNFPGRFSGRQFSNSRSEMNVSTLELGDSALYLCASSWGLAGETQYFGPGTRLLVL.